This T cell receptor beta chain was sequenced in a study of tumor and adjacent non-tumor tissue in lung cancer. Study outcomes and limitations: Tumor repertoires had a smaller top 100 clone share than normal lung.

Looked up from germline, CDR1 is MDHEN and CDR2 is SYDVKM. J lost 2 bases, V lost 2 bases, and 4 bases had no gene match. The length of the CDR3 is 15 residues. The library came from three nested PCR rounds adapted from ARM-PCR protocols. TCRdb reprocessed the multiplex PCR reads with MiXCR, giving one entry per CDR3 protein. The sample includes tens of thousands of distinct CDR3 sequences, 55% to 65% of them seen just once. This clonotype was recorded at least ten times. Its target is not known. RNA was extracted from bulk tissue without any cell sorting. This non-tumor lung sample came from over 3 cm beyond the tumor edge.

The sample consisted of distant non-tumor lung tissue. This clonotype originated in a woman in her seventies with non-small cell lung cancer. J is TRBJ2-3 and V is TRBV28; 7 positions agree with TRBD2. The CDR3, as DNA: TGTGCCAGCAGTTTAAGGGAGGGGTACACAGATACGCAGTATTTT. Translated: CASSLREGYTDTQYF.